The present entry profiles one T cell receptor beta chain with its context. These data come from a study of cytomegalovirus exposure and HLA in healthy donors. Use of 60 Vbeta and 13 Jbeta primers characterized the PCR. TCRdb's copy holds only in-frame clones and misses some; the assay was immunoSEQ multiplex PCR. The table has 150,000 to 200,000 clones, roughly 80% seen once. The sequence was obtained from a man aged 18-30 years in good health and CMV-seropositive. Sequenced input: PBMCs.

The CDR3 DNA follows: TGTGCCAGCAGCCAAGTGGAGGGCGCTCCGGGCGCAGGCTACACCTTC. It yields the protein CASSQVEGAPGAGYTF. V usage is TRBV4-2 and J usage is TRBJ1-2, with D unclear. V was pared by 1 base and J by 8 bases, with 20 bases between. CDR1 LGHNA and CDR2 YNFKEQ come from the germline V gene. The CDR3 has 16 amino acids.